This T cell receptor (beta chain) derives from a study of cytomegalovirus exposure and HLA in healthy donors. 60 Vbeta and 13 Jbeta primers were used in PCR. Data came from immunoSEQ multiplex PCR; TCRdb stores just in-frame clones and leaves some out. The table has about 170,000 clones, around 74% seen once; the top ten hold roughly 1.9%. Germline assignment: CDR1 GTSNPN and CDR2 SVGIG (reference sequence). V lost 3 bases to trimming and J lost 1 base, with 12 bases between them. The CDR3 extends over 15 amino acids. Of note for this clone: Its antigen is undetermined.

Study-wide results and caveats: The authors enumerated around 150 TCR beta chains as linked to cytomegalovirus.

The rearrangement uses TRBV30 and TRBJ2-2; possibly TRBD1 for D (5 bases). The receptor comes from a female donor in good health and CMV-seronegative. Sequenced material: PBMCs. CDR3 residues: CAWRPGWGNTGELFF. CDR3 sequence (DNA): TGTGCCTGGAGACCAGGGTGGGGGAACACCGGGGAGCTGTTTTTT.